This T cell receptor beta chain comes out of a study of blood T cell repertoires in COVID-19. Authors' methods: Counts of nucleated cells, estimated from reference gene primer amplification, were obtained. Profiled with immunoSEQ multiplex PCR; TCRdb holds only in-frame clones, not every one. Clonal size and the V and J genes are those of that table, whereas D and trimming came from the DNA. The sample shows 25,000 to 30,000 clones, approximately 88% of them seen only once. CDR3 length: 15 residues. Germline loops: CDR1 SEHNR, CDR2 FQNEAQ (reference sequence). V lost 4 bases and J lost 6, with 17 bases in between.

The sequencing input was peripheral blood. The V gene is TRBV7-9, the J gene TRBJ2-3; D is perhaps TRBD2 (5 bases). The receptor's source is a woman aged 45-60 years with active COVID-19. CDR3 loop: CASSSDKDGGDTQYF. CDR3 coding DNA: TGTGCCAGCAGCTCCGACAAGGATGGAGGTGATACGCAGTATTTT.